These 28 T cell receptor beta chains originate from one sample sequenced in a study of T-cell memory formation after mild COVID-19. Each CDR3 protein gets one entry after TCRdb re-called the 5' RACE reads with MiXCR. The sample yields 300,000 to 400,000 distinct CDR3 sequences, around an eighth seen once. What was sequenced was PBMCs or a T cell subset sorted from them (not recorded which). These receptor sequences come from a man aged 18 to 29 who had mild COVID-19 (a few samples of this study predate the infection). Cell type and time point are not known.

This clonotype was detected a few times. The rearrangement uses TRBV7-3 and TRBJ2-1; no definite D call. The V end lost 1 base, the J end lost 4 bases, and 5 bases lay between the germline ends. CDR3 length: 13 residues. Germline loops: CDR1 SGHTA, CDR2 FQGTGA. CDR3 in DNA: TGTGCCAGCAGCTTAAACGTATACAATGAGCAGTTCTTC. Protein product: CASSLNVYNEQFF.

This clonotype turned up a few times. J is TRBJ2-3 and V is TRBV14; tentatively, D is TRBD1 (5 bases). The CDR3 consists of 15 residues. Looked up from germline, CDR1 is SGHDN and CDR2 is FVKESK. Trimming pared 1 base from V and 0 bases from J, leaving 8 bases between. The DNA of the CDR3 is TGTGCCAGCAGCCAAGGGACACTGAGCACAGATACGCAGTATTTT. Translated, it gives CASSQGTLSTDTQYF.

This clonotype was detected a few times. This chain links TRBV6-5 with TRBJ1-1; D not certain. The germline CDR1 and CDR2 sequences are MNHEY and SVGAGI. This CDR3 spans 12 amino acids. V was clipped by 9 bases and J by 1 base, with 9 bases between them. CDR3 sequence reads: CASPTWNTEAFF. CDR3 nucleotides: TGTGCCAGTCCGACCTGGAACACTGAAGCTTTCTTT.

The chain joins TRBV20-1 to TRBJ2-3, with TRBD2 matching over 12 bases. The junction had 4 bases not matched to a gene; V was cut back by 5 bases and J by 1 base. There are 15 residues in the CDR3. Germline CDR1 DFQATT, CDR2 SNEGSKA (reference sequence). DNA for the CDR3: TGCAGTGCTTCCCCTAGCGGGGGGGGCACAGATACGCAGTATTTT. This encodes CSASPSGGGTDTQYF.

Notes on this clonotype: A much larger clone sits a single nucleotide away, making a read error possible. This rearrangement joins TRBV5-1 to TRBJ2-5; TRBD2 matches at 14 bases. This CDR3 spans 16 amino acids. CDR1 SGHRS and CDR2 YFSETQ come from the germline V gene. Trimming at V came to 4 bases and at J to 1 base, leaving 3 bases not matched to a gene. The CDR3 is CASSPGTSGGQETQYF. The CDR3 DNA reads as TGCGCCAGCAGCCCCGGGACTAGCGGGGGCCAAGAGACCCAGTACTTC.

The chain carries TRBV2 and TRBJ1-1, with D perhaps matching TRBD1 (5 bases). The CDR3 has 17 amino acids. Germline V gene data show CDR1 as SNHLY and CDR2 as FYNNEI. The ends were cut back, 6 bases at V and 1 base at J, with 21 bases in the middle. The CDR3 protein is CASSPVATDGANTEAFF. DNA for the CDR3: TGTGCCAGCAGCCCCGTAGCAACAGATGGGGCGAACACTGAAGCTTTCTTT.

The sample holds a few counts of this clonotype. The chain links TRBV4-3 to TRBJ1-2; D is possibly TRBD1 (6 bases). Germline V gene sequence: CDR1 LGHNA, CDR2 YSLEER. The CDR3 has 14 amino acids. V was shortened by 3 bases and J by 4 bases, with 12 bases between the two germline ends. The CDR3 DNA follows: TGCGCCAGCAGCCACCTAGGACAGCTCTATGGCTACACCTTC. Translation: CASSHLGQLYGYTF.

This clonotype has more than one count but fewer than ten. The chain combines TRBV7-9 with TRBJ1-3, with D perhaps matching TRBD1 (5 bases). Per the germline V gene, CDR1 is SEHNR and CDR2 is FQNEAQ (reference sequence). This CDR3 is built from 13 residues. Trimming removed 7 bases from V and 4 bases from J, with 11 bases in between. The CDR3 nucleotides are TGTGCCAGCACCCAGGGCCGGGGAAACACCATATATTTT. This codes for CASTQGRGNTIYF.

The chain links TRBV10-3 to TRBJ2-7; 9 bases fit TRBD1. This CDR3 is 15 amino acids long. The V segment lost 4 bases and the J segment 3 bases; nucleotides outside the gene matches: 7. Per the germline V gene, CDR1 is ENHRY and CDR2 is SYGVKD. As DNA, the CDR3 is TGTGCCATCAGTGCTCCGGGGACAGGGTACTACGAGCAGTACTTC. Protein sequence: CAISAPGTGYYEQYF.

This chain connects TRBV4-2 to TRBJ2-2; D is ambiguous. V dropped 2 bases and J dropped 6 bases, with 10 bases sitting between them. Germline CDR1 is LGHNA and CDR2 is YNFKEQ. This CDR3 has 14 amino acids. CDR3: CASSQSIDSGELFF. CDR3 DNA: TGTGCCAGCAGCCAATCTATAGACTCCGGGGAGCTGTTTTTT.

V gene TRBV6-2 or TRBV6-3 combines with J gene TRBJ2-3, with D possibly TRBD2 on 6 matching bases. The V gene lost 6 bases and the J gene lost 2 bases, with 18 bases spanning the gap. Looked up from germline, CDR1 is MNHEY and CDR2 is SVGEGT. The CDR3 covers 16 residues. The CDR3: CASSWGLLRLTDTQYF. The DNA of the CDR3 is TGTGCCAGCAGCTGGGGACTCCTCCGCCTCACAGATACGCAGTATTTT.

The chain combines TRBV4-2 with TRBJ2-2; D is possibly TRBD2 (6 bases). Germline CDR1 LGHNA, CDR2 YNFKEQ. This CDR3 is 17 amino acids long. Between the trimmed V and J ends, which lost 7 bases and 5 bases, there was a span of 23 bases. The CDR3 nucleotides read TGTGCCAGCACCTCCTTCCGCGGGGCCCGAGGGACCGGGGAGCTGTTTTTT. Amino acid sequence: CASTSFRGARGTGELFF.

The chain joins TRBV3-1 to TRBJ2-3; a possible D gene is TRBD2 (5 bases). V was trimmed by 0 bases and J by 7 bases, leaving 8 bases between them. Per germline, CDR1 LGHDT and CDR2 YNNKEL (reference sequence). The CDR3 runs to 13 residues. The CDR3 bases are TGTGCCAGCAGCCAAGAGGGAGTTTATACGCAGTATTTT. Encoded protein: CASSQEGVYTQYF.

This clonotype appeared many times. The chain links TRBV7-2 to TRBJ2-6, with D unresolved. The germline gives CDR1 SGHTA, CDR2 FQGNSA. The CDR3 runs to 15 residues. The V and J ends lost 8 bases and 1 base respectively, with 12 bases between them. The chain's CDR3 is CASADMGSGANVLTF. DNA for the CDR3: TGTGCCAGCGCCGATATGGGGTCTGGGGCCAACGTCCTGACTTTC.

There are a few counts of this clonotype. The chain is built from TRBV7-2 and TRBJ2-3; D is ambiguous. This CDR3 is built from 13 residues. Germline V CDR1 and CDR2: SGHTA, FQGNSA. Between the trimmed V and J ends, which lost 5 bases and 1 base, there was a span of 7 bases. The CDR3 is CASSRERTDTQYF. CDR3 DNA: TGTGCCAGCAGCCGAGAGCGCACAGATACGCAGTATTTT.

Only a few counts were recorded for this clonotype. The gene calls are TRBV6-5 and TRBJ1-3, with D possibly TRBD1 on 6 matching bases. The V and J ends lost 6 bases and 3 bases respectively, with 15 bases between them. This CDR3 contains 15 residues. The germline V gene encodes CDR1 MNHEY and CDR2 SVGAGI. The CDR3 here is CASSPRGGVGNTIYF. CDR3 DNA sequence: TGTGCCAGCAGCCCTAGGGGGGGGGTTGGAAACACCATATATTTT.

This clonotype occurred a few times. The chain has TRBV29-1 and TRBJ1-1; TRBD1 is a possible D gene (6 bases). The germline V gene encodes CDR1 SQVTM and CDR2 ANQGSEA. The CDR3 has 12 residues. Trimming stripped 6 bases from V and 4 bases from J, with 12 bases between. The CDR3 bases are TGCAGCGTCAGCAGGGGACCCACTGAAGCTTTCTTT. Amino acid sequence: CSVSRGPTEAFF.

The sample holds many counts of this clonotype. The genes are TRBV5-1 and TRBJ2-2, with D possibly matching TRBD1 (5 bases). Germline-derived CDR1 and CDR2 are SGHRS and YFSETQ. V shed 2 bases and J shed 0 bases, with 14 bases lying between them. This CDR3 has 17 residues. DNA of the CDR3: TGCGCCAGCAGCTTAAAGGGGCCCAACGCGAACACCGGGGAGCTGTTTTTT. Its protein product is CASSLKGPNANTGELFF.

The rearrangement joins TRBV5-1 to TRBJ1-1, with D perhaps matching TRBD1 (5 bases). V lost 3 bases and J lost 8, with 11 bases in between. The CDR3 is 12 amino acids. From germline, CDR1 is SGHRS and CDR2 YFSETQ. CDR3: CASSWGTAEAFF. Here the CDR3 DNA reads TGCGCCAGCAGCTGGGGGACCGCCGAAGCTTTCTTT.

In its sample, this clonotype was seen a few times. The J gene is TRBJ1-3, the V gene TRBV4-1, with a weak D call TRBD1 (5 bases). The CDR3 extends over 14 amino acids. V was pared by 2 bases and J by 7 bases, with 12 bases between. From germline, CDR1 is MGHRA and CDR2 YSYEKL. The CDR3 spells CASSQPSGENTIYF. The CDR3 region has the DNA TGCGCCAGCAGCCAACCTTCGGGGGAGAACACCATATATTTT.

The sample holds many counts of this clonotype. The chain links TRBV6-2 or TRBV6-3 to TRBJ2-1; tentatively, D is TRBD1 (5 bases). CDR3 size: 15 residues. V was pared by 0 bases and J by 0 bases, with 6 bases between. Per germline, CDR1 MNHEY and CDR2 SVGEGT. The DNA of the CDR3 is TGTGCCAGCAGTTACTCAGGGGTCTCCTACAATGAGCAGTTCTTC. Protein product: CASSYSGVSYNEQFF.

This clonotype was detected ten times or more. The DNA of the CDR3 is TGTGCCAGCAGCCGCCTGCGGGGATCCGGGGAGCTGTTTTTT. Residues: CASSRLRGSGELFF. The chain combines TRBV6-2 or TRBV6-3 with TRBJ2-2; D is perhaps TRBD2 (6 bases). Germline CDR1 and CDR2: MNHEY and SVGEGT. V was shortened by 6 bases and J by 6 bases, with 14 bases between the two germline ends. This CDR3 has 14 amino acids.

This clonotype was picked up a small number of times. CDR3 nucleotide sequence: TGTGCCAGCAGCGGACGACAGGCCCAAGAGACCCAGTACTTC. Translating gives CASSGRQAQETQYF. This sequence joins TRBV9 and TRBJ2-5; possible D gene TRBD1, 6 bases. CDR3 length: 14 residues. V was clipped by 3 bases and J by 1 base, with 10 bases between them. The germline gives CDR1 SGDLS, CDR2 YYNGEE.

CDR3 sequence: CASSLPAGGELFF. The DNA of the CDR3 is TGTGCCAGCAGCTTACCAGCCGGCGGGGAGCTGTTTTTT. V and J are TRBV7-6 and TRBJ2-2; D unclear. Per the germline V gene, CDR1 is SGHVS and CDR2 is FNYEAQ. This CDR3 comprises 13 residues. Trimming removed 2 bases from V and 7 bases from J, with 8 bases in between.

Ten or more counts support this clonotype. The chain employs TRBV5-4 and TRBJ2-3; D is possibly TRBD1 or TRBD2 (6 bases each). The length of the CDR3 is 16 residues. Germline loops: CDR1 SGHNT, CDR2 YYREEE (reference sequence). Trimming took 7 bases from V and 3 from J, leaving 21 bases between them. CDR3 amino acids: CASGRRGAGVTDTQYF. For the CDR3, the DNA is TGTGCCAGCGGACGGAGGGGGGCCGGTGTGACAGATACGCAGTATTTT.

The chain recombines TRBV28 with TRBJ1-1; TRBD1 might be the D (5 bases). The CDR3 has 11 amino acids. Trimming pared 6 bases from V and 8 bases from J, leaving 10 bases between. Germline V gene sequence: CDR1 MDHEN, CDR2 SYDVKM. CDR3 region: CASRRGEEAFF. The CDR3 DNA is TGTGCCAGCAGACGGGGGGAAGAAGCTTTCTTT.

This clonotype was seen a handful of times. This chain connects TRBV12-3 or TRBV12-4 to TRBJ2-5; 9 bases are shared with TRBD2. After removal of 7 bases from V and 5 bases from J, the junction contained 14 bases not matched to a gene. This CDR3 is 16 amino acids long. The CDR3 nucleotides are TGTGCCAGCACCTCGGCCCGGGCGGGGGGGCCTGAGACCCAGTACTTC. Protein sequence: CASTSARAGGPETQYF.

The sample holds many counts of this clonotype. The CDR3 is CASSFAEGGRPYF. DNA of the CDR3: TGTGCCAGCAGCTTCGCCGAGGGGGGGCGCCCGTATTTT. V gene TRBV11-2 combines with J gene TRBJ2-3; the D gene is possibly TRBD2 (7 bases). Trimming pared 3 bases from V and 14 bases from J, leaving 18 bases between. The V gene's germline CDR1 is SGHAT and CDR2 FQNNGV. The CDR3 runs to 13 residues.